The clone carrying this T cell receptor (beta chain) was seen only a few times. Antigen unknown. Some clones are missing from TCRdb's copy, which holds only in-frame ones; the method was immunoSEQ multiplex PCR. This table holds about 66,000 clones, 79% found once. The CDR3 sequence is 15 residues long. Germline V gene lookup returns CDR1 SGDLS and CDR2 YYNGEE. Trimming took 0 bases from V and 4 from J, leaving 14 bases between them. This specimen belongs to a study of T cell responses to AZD1222 COVID-19 vaccine. Overall study results and limits: The reported proportion of spike-specific TCRs targeting unmutated variant regions was nearly half. Baseline antibody screening turned up just a handful of seropositive AZD1222 recipients.

The TCR was taken from an adult in good health. Sequencing used peripheral blood, obtained on day 0 of MenACWY control vaccination. This chain joins TRBV9 and TRBJ2-7; either TRBD1 or TRBD2 may fit D (5 bases each). The CDR3 DNA reads as TGTGCCAGCAGCGTAGATGAGGGGTTGGGGTACGAGCAGTACTTC. Translation: CASSVDEGLGYEQYF.